This record covers a single T cell receptor beta chain. The antigen is undetermined. Runs used v3.0 of the immunoSEQ assay and were done at survey level. The assay was immunoSEQ multiplex PCR, and TCRdb's table has in-frame clones only and misses some. The repertoire holds under 20,000 clones, with roughly 91% as singletons. Germline CDR1 SNHLY, CDR2 FYNNEI. The V gene lost 10 bases and the J gene lost 4 bases, with 13 bases spanning the gap. The CDR3 is 12 residues long. The sample belongs to a study of long-term antiretroviral therapy in people with HIV. Study-wide results and caveats: Against controls, HIV repertoires showed narrower ranges of CDR3 length.

V and J are TRBV2 and TRBJ1-2, with D unresolved. Sequences were derived from unsorted PBMCs, sampled 3 years after starting antiretroviral therapy. This receptor was obtained from a man aged 50-60 years with HIV. CDR3 coding DNA: TGTGCCATTACCAGAGTCCCCTATGGCTACACCTTC. Translation gives CAITRVPYGYTF.